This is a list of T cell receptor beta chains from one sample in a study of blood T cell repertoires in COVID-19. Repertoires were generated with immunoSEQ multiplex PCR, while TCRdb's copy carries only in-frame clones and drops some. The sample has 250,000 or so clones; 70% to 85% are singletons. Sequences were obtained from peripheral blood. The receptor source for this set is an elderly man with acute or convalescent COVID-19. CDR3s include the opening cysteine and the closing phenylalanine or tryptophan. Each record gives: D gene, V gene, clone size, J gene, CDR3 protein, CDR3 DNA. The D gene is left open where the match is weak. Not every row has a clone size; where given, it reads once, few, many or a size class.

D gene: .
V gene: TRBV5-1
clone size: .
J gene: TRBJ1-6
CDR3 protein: CASSLGQSNSPLHF
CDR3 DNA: TGCGCCAGCAGCTTGGGACAGAGTAATTCACCCCTCCACTTT

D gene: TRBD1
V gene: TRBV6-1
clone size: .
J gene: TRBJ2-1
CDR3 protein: CASSEAPRPGTGGYNEQFF
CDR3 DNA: TGTGCCAGCAGTGAAGCGCCACGACCCGGGACAGGGGGTTACAATGAGCAGTTCTTC

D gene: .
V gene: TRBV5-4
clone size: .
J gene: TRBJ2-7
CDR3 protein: CASSQYHRSYEQYF
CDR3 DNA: TGTGCCAGCAGTCAGTATCACCGCTCCTACGAGCAGTACTTC

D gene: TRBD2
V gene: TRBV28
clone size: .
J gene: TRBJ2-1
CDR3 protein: CASSLAGGPEQFF
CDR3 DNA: TGTGCCAGCAGTCTTGCGGGGGGCCCTGAGCAGTTCTTC

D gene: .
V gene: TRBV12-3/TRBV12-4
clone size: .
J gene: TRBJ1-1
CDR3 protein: CASSLTVNTEAFF
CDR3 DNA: TGTGCCAGCAGCCTCACAGTGAACACTGAAGCTTTCTTT

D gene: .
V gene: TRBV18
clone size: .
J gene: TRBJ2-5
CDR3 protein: CASSPGGRRETQYF
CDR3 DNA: TGTGCCAGCTCACCTGGGGGCAGGCGGGAGACCCAGTACTTC

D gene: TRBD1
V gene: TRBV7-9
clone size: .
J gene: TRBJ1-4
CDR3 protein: CASRHPGQGSRHMNEKLFF
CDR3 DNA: TGTGCCAGCAGACATCCGGGACAGGGGTCCCGGCACATGAATGAAAAACTGTTTTTT

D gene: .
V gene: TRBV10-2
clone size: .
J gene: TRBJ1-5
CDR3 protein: CASSETEWTRPRQPQHF
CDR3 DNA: TGCGCCAGCAGTGAGACCGAATGGACACGTCCCCGACAGCCCCAGCATTTT

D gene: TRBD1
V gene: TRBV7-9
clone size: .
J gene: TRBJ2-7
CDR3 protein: CASSFATGVEQYF
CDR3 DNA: TGTGCCAGCAGCTTCGCAACAGGGGTAGAGCAGTACTTC

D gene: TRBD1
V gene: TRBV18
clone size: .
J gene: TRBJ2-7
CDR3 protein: CASSLGQGTGEQYF
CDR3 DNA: TGTGCCAGCTCACTTGGACAGGGGACGGGGGAGCAGTACTTC

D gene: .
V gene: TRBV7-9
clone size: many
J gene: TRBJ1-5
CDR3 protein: CASSLSNQPQHF
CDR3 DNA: TGTGCCAGCAGCTTATCGAATCAGCCCCAGCATTTT

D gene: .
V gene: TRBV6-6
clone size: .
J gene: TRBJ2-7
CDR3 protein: CASSIKVRASYEQYF
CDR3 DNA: TGTGCCAGCAGCATCAAAGTGAGAGCCTCCTACGAGCAGTACTTC

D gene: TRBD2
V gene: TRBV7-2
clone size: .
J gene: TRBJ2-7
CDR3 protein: CASSMAGTSWHEQYF
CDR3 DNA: TGTGCCAGCAGCATGGCCGGGACTAGCTGGCACGAGCAGTACTTC

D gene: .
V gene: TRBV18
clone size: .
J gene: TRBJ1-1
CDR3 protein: CASSPLRGNTEAFF
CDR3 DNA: TGTGCCAGCTCACCACTCAGGGGTAACACTGAAGCTTTCTTT

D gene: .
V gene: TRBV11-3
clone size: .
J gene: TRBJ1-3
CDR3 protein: CASSPGRGLTNTIYF
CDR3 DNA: TGTGCCAGCAGCCCGGGGAGAGGGTTGACAAACACCATATATTTT

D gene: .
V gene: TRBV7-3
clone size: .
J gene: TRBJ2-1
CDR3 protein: CASSLLAEPYNEQFF
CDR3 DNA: TGTGCCAGCAGCTTGTTAGCGGAACCCTACAATGAGCAGTTCTTC

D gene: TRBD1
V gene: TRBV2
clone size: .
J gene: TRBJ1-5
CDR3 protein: CASRAEGQGYQPQHF
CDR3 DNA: TGTGCCAGCAGAGCCGAGGGACAGGGGTATCAGCCCCAGCATTTT

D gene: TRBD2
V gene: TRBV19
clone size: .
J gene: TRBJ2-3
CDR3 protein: CASSLGLAESTDTQYF
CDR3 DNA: TGTGCCAGTAGTTTGGGGCTAGCGGAAAGCACAGATACGCAGTATTTT

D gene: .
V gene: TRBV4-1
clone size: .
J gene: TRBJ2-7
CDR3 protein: CASRRVALEGEQYF
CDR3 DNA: TGCGCCAGCAGAAGGGTGGCACTGGAGGGGGAGCAGTACTTC

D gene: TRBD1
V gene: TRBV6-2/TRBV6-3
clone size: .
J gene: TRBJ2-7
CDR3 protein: CASSYGQGRYEQYF
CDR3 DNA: TGTGCCAGCAGTTACGGACAGGGGAGATACGAGCAGTACTTC

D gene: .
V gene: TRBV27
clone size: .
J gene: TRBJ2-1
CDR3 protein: CASSFEAVTYNEQFF
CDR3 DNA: TGTGCCAGCAGTTTCGAGGCAGTTACCTACAATGAGCAGTTCTTC

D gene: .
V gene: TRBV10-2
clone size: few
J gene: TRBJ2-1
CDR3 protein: CASTSGFVDEQFF
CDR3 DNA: TGCGCCAGCACTTCGGGGTTTGTCGATGAGCAGTTCTTC

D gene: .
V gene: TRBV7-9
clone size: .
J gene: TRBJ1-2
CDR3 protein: CASSLSGTNYGYTF
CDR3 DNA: TGTGCCAGCAGCTTATCAGGGACTAACTATGGCTACACCTTC

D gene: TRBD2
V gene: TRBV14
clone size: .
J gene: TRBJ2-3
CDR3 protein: CASSQLKGLAGGTDTQYF
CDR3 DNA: TGTGCCAGCAGCCAATTAAAAGGACTAGCGGGAGGGACAGATACGCAGTATTTT

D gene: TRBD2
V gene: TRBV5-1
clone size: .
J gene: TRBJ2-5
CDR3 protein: CASSQFKLATQETQYF
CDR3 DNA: TGCGCCAGCAGCCAATTTAAACTAGCGACCCAAGAGACCCAGTACTTC

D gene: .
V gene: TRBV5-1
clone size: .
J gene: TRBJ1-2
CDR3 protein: CASSGGVRGDGYTF
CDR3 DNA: TGCGCCAGCAGCGGAGGGGTCCGCGGCGATGGCTACACCTTC

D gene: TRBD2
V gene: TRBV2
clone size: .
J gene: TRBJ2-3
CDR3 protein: CASSGGTSGGWDTQYF
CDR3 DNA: TGTGCCAGCAGTGGCGGGACTAGCGGGGGGTGGGATACGCAGTATTTT

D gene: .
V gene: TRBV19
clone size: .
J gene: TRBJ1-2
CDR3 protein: CASSITGHQNYGYTF
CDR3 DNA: TGTGCCAGTAGCATCACGGGACACCAGAACTATGGCTACACCTTC

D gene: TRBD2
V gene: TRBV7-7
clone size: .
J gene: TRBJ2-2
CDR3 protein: CASSPTGTTNTGELFF
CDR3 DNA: TGTGCCAGCAGCCCGACCGGGACTACCAACACCGGGGAGCTGTTTTTT

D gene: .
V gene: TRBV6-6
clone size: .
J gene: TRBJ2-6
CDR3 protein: CATLKKGASGANVLTF
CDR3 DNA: TGTGCCACCCTTAAAAAAGGGGCCTCTGGGGCCAACGTCCTGACTTTC

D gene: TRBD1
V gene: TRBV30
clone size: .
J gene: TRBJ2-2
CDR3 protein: CAWSWDRVRSGELFF
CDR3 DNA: TGTGCCTGGAGTTGGGACAGGGTCCGATCCGGGGAGCTGTTTTTT

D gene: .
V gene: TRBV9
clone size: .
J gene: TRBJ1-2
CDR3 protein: CASSQGTNYGYTF
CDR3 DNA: TGTGCCAGCAGTCAGGGGACTAACTATGGCTACACCTTC

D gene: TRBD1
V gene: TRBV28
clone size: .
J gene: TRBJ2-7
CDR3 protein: CASRSAGTGSFHEQYF
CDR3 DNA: TGTGCCAGCAGGAGCGCCGGGACAGGGAGCTTCCACGAGCAGTACTTC

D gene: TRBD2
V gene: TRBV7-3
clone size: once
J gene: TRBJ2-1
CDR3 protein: CASSLTAPSGNEQFF
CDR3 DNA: TGTGCCAGCAGCTTAACGGCACCTAGCGGCAATGAGCAGTTCTTC

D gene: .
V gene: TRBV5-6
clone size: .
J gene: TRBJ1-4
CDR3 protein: CASSISGISREKLFF
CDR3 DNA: TGTGCCAGCAGCATCTCCGGTATTTCTAGGGAAAAACTGTTTTTT

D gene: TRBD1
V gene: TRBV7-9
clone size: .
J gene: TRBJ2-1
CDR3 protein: CASSLVSGQHNEQFF
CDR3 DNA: TGTGCCAGCAGCTTAGTTTCGGGACAGCACAATGAGCAGTTCTTC

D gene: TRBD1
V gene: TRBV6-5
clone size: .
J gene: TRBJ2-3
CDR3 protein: CASSLRGQGQDTQYF
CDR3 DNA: TGTGCCAGTTCCCTACGGGGACAGGGCCAAGATACGCAGTATTTT

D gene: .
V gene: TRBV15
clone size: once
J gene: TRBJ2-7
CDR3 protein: CATSRDLGYEQYF
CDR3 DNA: TGTGCCACCAGCAGAGATCTAGGTTACGAGCAGTACTTC

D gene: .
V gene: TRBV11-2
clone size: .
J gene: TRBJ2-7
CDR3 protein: CATARTPSYEQYF
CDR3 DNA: TGTGCCACTGCCAGGACTCCATCCTACGAGCAGTACTTC

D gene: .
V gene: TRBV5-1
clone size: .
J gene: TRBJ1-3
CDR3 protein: CASSLETVRGNTIYF
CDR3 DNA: TGCGCCAGCAGCTTGGAAACAGTTCGCGGAAACACCATATATTTT

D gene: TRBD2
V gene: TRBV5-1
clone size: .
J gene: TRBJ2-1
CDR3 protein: CASSPTGLYVNEQFF
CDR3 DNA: TGCGCCAGCAGCCCAACGGGACTATACGTCAATGAGCAGTTCTTC